This TCR beta chain was captured in a study of CXCR3-negative and CXCR3-positive naive CD8 T cells. UMI-labeled TRB cDNA libraries were prepared by 5' RACE. TCRdb re-called the 5' RACE reads; every CDR3 protein appears as one record, without DNA. The repertoire table contains under 75,000 distinct CDR3 sequences. CDR1 and CDR2 (germline): MGHDK, SYGVNS. The CDR3 loop spans 17 amino acids. The sequenced sample consisted of naive CXCR3- CD8+ T cells from blood. Subset in this sample: CD45RO-CCR7+CD27+CD95- naive CD8+ T cells lacking CXCR3 (TNR3-). This sequence was found in a human donor in good health. Some clones in this sample may be carry-over from other donors' samples. The chain is built from TRBV25-1 and TRBJ1-1; TCRdb reports TRBD1, a call that lacks DNA to check it against. CDR3 sequence: CASSESLSGVVETEAFF.